What follows are 8 T cell receptor beta chains derived from one specimen sequenced in a study of blood T cell repertoires in COVID-19. Clones were sequenced by immunoSEQ multiplex PCR, and TCRdb holds only the in-frame ones, with some missing. The repertoire holds around 160,000 clones, with about 86% as singletons. Sequencing input: peripheral blood. The receptors were gathered from a man aged 55 to 69 with acute or convalescent COVID-19.

The chain is built from TRBV3-1 (or the pseudogene TRBV3-2) and TRBJ1-2, with TRBD1 identical over 8 bases. The CDR3 is made up of 14 amino acids. CDR1 LGHDT and CDR2 YNNKEL come from the germline V gene (reference sequence). V lost 3 bases to trimming and J lost 7 bases; unmatched junction nucleotides: 7. For the CDR3, the DNA is TGTGCCAGCAGCCATTCGGACAGGGCTCGTGGCTACACCTTC. It translates to CASSHSDRARGYTF.

The gene calls are TRBV5-1 and TRBJ1-5, with D tentatively TRBD1 (6 bases). This CDR3 contains 14 residues. Germline lookup yields CDR1 SGHRS and CDR2 YFSETQ. V lost 5 bases, J lost 6 bases, and 15 bases lay in between. In DNA, the CDR3 is TGCGCCAGCAGTGCAGGGGTATCCGGTCAGCCCCAGCATTTT. This translates into CASSAGVSGQPQHF.

A few counts support this clone. The chain is built from TRBV5-4 and TRBJ2-1; TRBD2 matches 10 bases. The CDR3 runs 17 residues. CDR1 is SGHNT and CDR2 is YYREEE in the germline V gene (reference sequence). J was trimmed by 4 bases and V by 0 bases; bases with no gene match: 7. The CDR3 DNA sequence: TGTGCCAGCAGCTTGGCCAGCGGGAGGGCCGCGTACAATGAGCAGTTCTTC. It yields the protein CASSLASGRAAYNEQFF.

The chain recombines TRBV5-1 with TRBJ1-4; TRBD1 agrees at 10 bases. Unmatched junction bases numbered 3, after V lost 2 bases and J lost 5 bases. The CDR3 is 15 amino acids. Germline CDR1 reads SGHRS; CDR2 reads YFSETQ. CDR3: CASSLGQGENEKLFF. The CDR3 DNA sequence: TGCGCCAGCAGCTTAGGACAGGGGGAGAATGAAAAACTGTTTTTT. Variable domain in full (rest from reference TRBV5-1 and TRBJ1-4): KAGVTQTPRYLIKTRGQQVTLSCSPISGHRSVSWYQQTPGQGLQFLFEYFSETQRNKGNFPGRFSGRQFSNSRSEMNVSTLELGDSALYLCASSLGQGENEKLFFGSGTQLSVL.

The rearrangement joins TRBV6-5 to TRBJ1-6, with 7 bases lining up with TRBD1. J was trimmed by 8 bases and V by 7 bases; bases with no gene match: 11. CDR1 is MNHEY and CDR2 is SVGAGI in the germline V gene. The CDR3 length is 15 residues. CDR3 DNA sequence: TGTGCCAGCAATAGTGGTGGGCAGGGGGATTCACCCCTCCACTTT. Amino acid sequence: CASNSGGQGDSPLHF.

The J gene is TRBJ2-1, the V gene TRBV25-1; 9 nucleotides align to TRBD2. The CDR3 is 16 residues long. Germline V CDR1 and CDR2: MGHDK, SYGVNS. Germline trimming cut 3 bases from V and 0 bases from J; bases unmatched to any gene: 3. CDR3 sequence: CASSDGAGGSYNEQFF. CDR3 DNA: TGTGCCAGCAGTGATGGAGCGGGAGGCTCCTACAATGAGCAGTTCTTC. Supplemented by reference TRBV25-1 and TRBJ2-1, the full variable domain reads EADIYQTPRYLVIGTGKKITLECSQTMGHDKMYWYQQDPGMELHLIHYSYGVNSTEKGDLSSESTVSRIRTEHFPLTLESARPSHTSQYLCASSDGAGGSYNEQFFGPGTRLTVL.

The V call is TRBV7-9, the J call TRBJ2-5; D is possibly TRBD2 (6 bases). V gave up 4 bases and J gave up 6 bases, with 12 bases separating them. Germline values: CDR1 SEHNR, CDR2 FQNEAQ (reference sequence). The CDR3 is 13 residues long. The CDR3 protein is CASSSGRGQTQYF. The CDR3 DNA is TGTGCCAGCAGCTCGGGGCGGGGACAGACCCAGTACTTC.

This sequence joins TRBV13 and TRBJ1-1, with a weak D call TRBD1 (6 bases). The CDR3 is made up of 15 amino acids. V lost 7 bases and J lost 2, with 17 bases in between. Germline CDR1 reads PRHDT; CDR2 reads FYEKMQ (reference sequence). Here the CDR3 reads CASTPTYRVNTEAFF. The CDR3 nucleotides read TGTGCCAGCACCCCTACGTACAGGGTTAACACTGAAGCTTTCTTT. The full variable domain, rest sourced from reference TRBV13 and TRBJ1-1, is AAGVIQSPRHLIKEKRETATLKCYPIPRHDTVYWYQQGPGQDPQFLISFYEKMQSDKGSIPDRFSAQQFSDYHSELNMSSLELGDSALYFCASTPTYRVNTEAFFGQGTRLTVV.